The 8 T cell receptor beta chains reported below all come from one sample, sequenced in a study of T-cell reconstitution after alpha-beta-depleted transplantation in children. This sample's TCRbeta library carried unique molecular identifier barcodes. TCRdb re-called the PCR reads through MiXCR, storing one row per CDR3 protein. The repertoire has about 250,000 distinct CDR3 sequences, 24% of them found once; the top ten carry about 5%. Sequencing was performed on PBMCs, mostly from graft donor cells, taken 360 days after TCRalphabeta/CD19-depleted stem cell transplant. The origin of the receptors is a female patient aged 2-10 years who had a stem cell transplant for congenital amegakaryocytic thrombocytopenia, so the T cells may come from the graft donor.

The rearrangement links TRBV25-1 to TRBJ2-3; D remains unclear. The CDR3 extends over 18 amino acids. Germline V gene data show CDR1 as MGHDK and CDR2 as SYGVNS. The germline V and J ends were trimmed by 0 bases and 0 bases, with 16 bases remaining between them. The CDR3 is CASSEYKLGRYSTDTQYF. The CDR3 DNA follows: TGTGCCAGCAGTGAATATAAGCTCGGACGATACAGCACAGATACGCAGTATTTT.

This clonotype appeared many times. V and J are TRBV4-2 and TRBJ2-3; D possibly corresponds to TRBD1 (8 bases). CDR1 and CDR2 (germline): LGHNA, YNFKEQ. With 0 bases removed from V and 2 bases from J, the gap between germline ends came to 15 bases. CDR3 length: 17 residues. This CDR3 is CASSQDGQGLYTDTQYF. The CDR3 DNA reads TGTGCCAGCAGCCAAGACGGACAGGGACTATACACAGATACGCAGTATTTT.

V gene TRBV27 combines with J gene TRBJ2-7; 8 bases match TRBD1. In germline, CDR1 is MNHEY, CDR2 SMNVEV (reference sequence). After removal of 4 bases from V and 0 bases from J, the junction contained 5 bases not matched to a gene. This CDR3 is 15 amino acids long. In DNA form, the CDR3 reads TGTGCCAGCAGTTCGGACAGGGCCTACTCCTACGAGCAGTACTTC. This gives the protein CASSSDRAYSYEQYF.

The chain combines TRBV7-2 with TRBJ2-3; tentatively, D is TRBD2 (6 bases). Germline-derived CDR1 and CDR2 are SGHTA and FQGNSA. The germline V and J ends were trimmed by 7 bases and 2 bases, with 16 bases remaining between them. The CDR3 extends over 15 amino acids. CDR3 sequence: CASTSAASSTDTQYF. CDR3 bases: TGTGCCAGCACTAGCGCCGCGTCGTCCACAGATACGCAGTATTTT.

The chain couples TRBV19 to TRBJ2-2; the D gene is possibly TRBD1 (5 bases). The CDR3 consists of 16 residues. V was pared by 3 bases and J by 4 bases, with 15 bases between. The germline V gene has CDR1 LNHDA and CDR2 SQIVND (reference sequence). The CDR3 spells CASSMTAYVSTGELFF. The CDR3 DNA sequence: TGTGCCAGTAGTATGACAGCTTATGTAAGCACCGGGGAGCTGTTTTTT.

The rearrangement links TRBV12-3 or TRBV12-4 to TRBJ2-2, with D possibly called TRBD1 or TRBD2 (5 bases each). This CDR3 contains 19 residues. V was shortened by 2 bases and J by 5 bases, with 24 bases between the two germline ends. CDR3 sequence (DNA): TGTGCCAGCAGTTTACCCCCTTCAAAGAGGGGCCGAATGACCGGGGAGCTGTTTTTT. Amino acids: CASSLPPSKRGRMTGELFF.

CDR3 residues: CASSAPGIGSGELFF. In DNA form, the CDR3 reads TGTGCCAGCAGCGCCCCAGGGATTGGGTCCGGGGAGCTGTTTTTT. The chain carries TRBV7-9 and TRBJ2-2; D is perhaps TRBD1 (5 bases). Germline V gene lookup returns CDR1 SEHNR and CDR2 FQNEAQ (reference sequence). Trimming removed 5 bases from V and 6 bases from J, with 16 bases in between. The CDR3 runs to 15 residues.

The table lists this clonotype with many counts. The genes are TRBV4-2 and TRBJ2-1; TRBD2 matches at 9 bases. Trimming removed 0 bases from V and 6 bases from J; junction bases left unmatched: 12. There are 18 residues in the CDR3. Germline V gene data show CDR1 as LGHNA and CDR2 as YNFKEQ. The CDR3 nucleotides read TGTGCCAGCAGCCAAGAAGCGGCGGGAGGGCCCTCTATCAATGAGCAGTTCTTC. This translates into CASSQEAAGGPSINEQFF.